These 14 T cell receptor beta chains originate from one sample sequenced in a study of siplizumab effects on memory and regulatory T cells. Using immunoSEQ multiplex PCR, the repertoire was profiled, and TCRdb retains in-frame clones only, with some absent. In the table there are around 100,000 clones, approximately 94% of which are singletons. Source material: non-Treg CD4+ T cells sorted from blood. The receptors stem from a human donor in good health.

This clone was seen only once. The chain couples TRBV6-6 to TRBJ2-7, with a possible D match to TRBD1 (6 bases). Trimming shortened V by 8 bases and J by 1 base, and 12 bases separated the two germline ends. Per germline, CDR1 MNHNY and CDR2 SVGAGI (reference sequence). This CDR3 spans 13 amino acids. CDR3 region: CASRDTLSYEQYF. The DNA for the CDR3 is TGTGCCAGCCGGGACACCCTGTCCTACGAGCAGTACTTC.

This chain uses TRBV5-1 with TRBJ2-2; D gene ambiguous. The CDR3 contains 15 residues. From germline, CDR1 is SGHRS and CDR2 YFSETQ. V gave up 0 bases and J gave up 6 bases, with 12 bases separating them. DNA of the CDR3: TGCGCCAGCAGCTTGGCTTCCCCCAGACCCGGGGAGCTGTTTTTT. As protein: CASSLASPRPGELFF.

The chain recombines TRBV27 with TRBJ2-7; 8 bases map to TRBD1. V dropped 5 bases and J dropped 3; count of bases not matched to a gene: 6. Germline V CDR1 and CDR2: MNHEY, SMNVEV (reference sequence). The CDR3 length is 14 residues. CDR3 sequence (DNA): TGTGCCAGCAGTCCATTAGACAGGGGCTACGAGCAGTACTTC. Its translation is CASSPLDRGYEQYF.

CDR3 coding DNA: TGTGCCAGCAGCTCGGGGCCTGGGGGCCTAGAGACCCAGTACTTC. The encoded protein is CASSSGPGGLETQYF. This chain connects TRBV5-6 to TRBJ2-5, with TRBD1 as a possible D gene (6 bases). V shed 3 bases and J shed 4 bases, with 16 bases lying between them. The length of the CDR3 is 15 residues. The V gene's germline CDR1 is SGHDT and CDR2 YYEEEE.

The DNA of the CDR3 is TGTGCCAGCAGCCAAGGTTCGTCGAGTACGCAGTATTTT. Its translation is CASSQGSSSTQYF. The gene calls are TRBV14 and TRBJ2-3; D not certain. The germline CDR1 and CDR2 sequences are SGHDN and FVKESK. The CDR3 totals 13 residues. V lost 1 base and J 8 bases, leaving 10 bases between the germline ends.

The rearrangement uses TRBV6-1 and TRBJ2-2; TRBD1 matches 7 bases. Germline CDR1 reads MNHNS; CDR2 reads SASEGT. The CDR3 loop spans 15 amino acids. After removal of 5 bases from V and 4 bases from J, the junction contained 7 bases not matched to a gene. The CDR3 loop reads CASSSTGTATGELFF. Written as DNA, the CDR3 is TGTGCCAGCAGTTCAACCGGGACAGCCACCGGGGAGCTGTTTTTT.

The genes are TRBV7-9 and TRBJ1-4; 8 nucleotides match TRBD1. J lost 8 bases, V lost 2 bases, and 4 bases had no gene match. CDR3 size: 14 residues. CDR1 SEHNR and CDR2 FQNEAQ come from the germline V gene (reference sequence). The CDR3 reads CASSLLDRGEKLFF. The CDR3 DNA follows: TGTGCCAGCAGCTTACTTGACAGGGGCGAAAAACTGTTTTTT.

V and J are TRBV11-2 and TRBJ2-3, with TRBD2 matching over 10 bases. CDR3 length: 18 amino acids. The junction had 12 bases not matched to a gene; V was cut back by 3 bases and J by 3 bases. Per germline, CDR1 SGHAT and CDR2 FQNNGV. DNA of the CDR3: TGTGCCAGCAGCTTGGAAACCGGGGCTAGCGGGAGTACAGATACGCAGTATTTT. It yields the protein CASSLETGASGSTDTQYF.

The rearrangement links TRBV11-3 to TRBJ2-1; 11 positions match TRBD1. The CDR3 is 16 residues long. Germline CDR1 SGHNT, CDR2 YENEEA. With 3 bases clipped from V and 9 bases from J, the junction kept 10 bases outside the gene matches. The CDR3 sequence: CASSFSVGQGASEQFF. The CDR3 nucleotides are TGTGCCAGCAGCTTCTCCGTAGGACAGGGGGCAAGTGAGCAGTTCTTC.

This clone occurred once. The V call is TRBV7-3, the J call TRBJ2-1, with a weak D call TRBD2 (5 bases). Germline CDR1 reads SGHTA; CDR2 reads FQGTGA. Trimming removed 5 bases from V and 6 bases from J, with 11 bases in between. The CDR3 loop spans 13 amino acids. Written as DNA, the CDR3 is TGTGCCAGCAGCACCGGACGGGGCAATGAGCAGTTCTTC. Amino acid sequence: CASSTGRGNEQFF.

This clone has just one count. V is TRBV5-1 and J is TRBJ2-7; 7 nucleotides align to TRBD2. The junction had 12 bases not matched to a gene; V was cut back by 4 bases and J by 5 bases. The CDR3 loop spans 15 amino acids. Germline-derived CDR1 and CDR2 are SGHRS and YFSETQ. DNA for the CDR3: TGCGCCAGCAGCCCCGACCTAATACGGGGGGACGAGCAGTACTTC. Translating it yields CASSPDLIRGDEQYF.

V and J are TRBV18 and TRBJ2-7; either TRBD1 or TRBD2 may fit D (6 bases each). This CDR3 has 17 amino acids. Germline loops: CDR1 KGHSH, CDR2 LQKENI. V was trimmed by 0 bases and J by 6 bases, leaving 21 bases between them. The CDR3 DNA reads as TGTGCCAGCTCACCACCGAGGGGGGACAACCCCCCCGCCGAGCAGTACTTC. This gives the protein CASSPPRGDNPPAEQYF.

The chain employs TRBV20-1 and TRBJ2-1; D not resolved. The CDR3 extends over 11 amino acids. Trimming took off 6 bases at V and 4 bases at J, with 7 bases between the two ends. In germline, CDR1 is DFQATT, CDR2 SNEGSKA (reference sequence). Here the CDR3 DNA reads TGCAGTGCCAGACATTACAATGAGCAGTTCTTC. Residues: CSARHYNEQFF.

The chain uses TRBV7-3 and TRBJ2-3, with 8 bases fitting TRBD2. The germline V gene encodes CDR1 SGHTA and CDR2 FQGTGA. Trimming at V came to 3 bases and at J to 1 base, leaving 9 bases not matched to a gene. This CDR3 has 17 amino acids. The CDR3 sequence: CASSFGYSAGGTDTQYF. Here the CDR3 DNA reads TGTGCCAGCAGCTTTGGGTATTCAGCGGGAGGCACAGATACGCAGTATTTT.